The 25 T cell receptor beta chains below come from one sample, sequenced in a study of T-cell memory formation after mild COVID-19 (dated by TCRdb to the early 2020s). The library was prepared using 5' RACE. Instrument on record: Illumina NovaSeq 6000. TCRdb trimmed public reads at Q25 via fastp, called clones via MiXCR and kept in-frame beta chains. For every CDR3 protein sequence, its rows merge into one entry that carries the most common genes and DNA. Recorded for this sample are about 440,000 distinct CDR3 sequences; around 20% of them occurred a single time. The ten largest make up around 8.4% of the sample. Sequenced material: PBMCs or a T cell subset sorted from them (not recorded which). The receptors were sampled from an adult woman who had mild COVID-19 (a few samples of this study predate the infection). The sample titles of this study are shuffled in the database, so cell type and time point are left out; the donor was told from shared clones.

This clonotype was detected a few times. The chain links TRBV12-3 or TRBV12-4 to TRBJ1-2, with 10 positions matching TRBD1. V trimming: 5 bases; J trimming: 4 bases; junction bases outside the gene matches: 4. The CDR3 covers 14 residues. The DNA for the CDR3 is TGTGCCAGCAGTGGACAGGGGGTTCCCTATGGCTACACCTTC. The encoded protein is CASSGQGVPYGYTF.

In this sample, this clonotype turned up a few times. The chain carries TRBV30 and TRBJ1-1, with D perhaps matching TRBD1 (5 bases). The ends were cut back, 3 bases at V and 1 base at J, with 12 bases in the middle. Germline CDR1 GTSNPN, CDR2 SVGIG (reference sequence). The CDR3 consists of 14 residues. For the CDR3, the DNA is TGTGCCTGGAGGATCGAGGGGAAGAACACTGAAGCTTTCTTT. Translating gives CAWRIEGKNTEAFF. The whole variable domain, filled in from reference TRBV30 and TRBJ1-1, reads SQTIHQWPATLVQPVGSPLSLECTVEGTSNPNLYWYRQAAGRGLQLLFYSVGIGQISSEVPQNLSASRPQDRQFILSSKKLLLSDSGFYLCAWRIEGKNTEAFFGQGTRLTVV.

The rearrangement joins TRBV5-4 to TRBJ2-6, with D perhaps TRBD2 (6 bases). The length of the CDR3 is 19 residues. The V gene's germline CDR1 is SGHNT and CDR2 YYREEE (reference sequence). V was shortened by 0 bases and J by 0 bases, with 16 bases between the two germline ends. CDR3 sequence: CASSLASGGGSSGANVLTF. In nucleotides, the CDR3 is TGTGCCAGCAGCTTGGCGAGTGGTGGGGGGAGCTCTGGGGCCAACGTCCTGACTTTC.

This chain connects TRBV20-1 to TRBJ1-6; unclear D gene. CDR3 length: 14 amino acids. CDR1 is DFQATT and CDR2 is SNEGSKA in the germline V gene (reference sequence). Trimming shortened V by 3 bases and J by 8 bases, and 14 bases separated the two germline ends. The CDR3 spells CSASRRTADSPLHF. CDR3 coding DNA: TGCAGTGCTAGTCGAAGGACGGCCGATTCACCCCTCCACTTT.

On this clonotype: This sequence may be a read error, since a much larger clone differs from it by one base. The rearrangement links TRBV6-5 to TRBJ2-3, with 9 positions matching TRBD1. This CDR3 is built from 13 residues. Germline CDR1 and CDR2: MNHEY and SVGAGI. The CDR3 sequence: CDSRQQGAATQYF. Written as DNA, the CDR3 is TGTGACAGCAGACAACAGGGGGCAGCTACGCAGTATTTT.

In its sample, this clonotype was seen a few times. The rearrangement uses TRBV6-5 and TRBJ1-2; D is undetermined. CDR3 size: 14 residues. V lost 2 bases to trimming and J lost 4 bases, with 11 bases between them. Germline V gives CDR1 MNHEY, CDR2 SVGAGI. The CDR3 loop is CASSYMGDAYGYTF. The CDR3 DNA reads TGTGCCAGCAGTTACATGGGAGACGCCTATGGCTACACCTTC.

This clonotype was detected only a few times. The J gene is TRBJ1-1, the V gene TRBV6-2 or TRBV6-3; 7 bases line up with TRBD1. Germline V gene data show CDR1 as MNHEY and CDR2 as SVGEGT. The CDR3 extends over 15 amino acids. V gave up 6 bases and J gave up 2 bases; unmatched junction bases: 9. The CDR3 here is CASRMGQPKNTEAFF. Written as DNA, the CDR3 is TGTGCCAGCAGGATGGGACAGCCGAAAAACACTGAAGCTTTCTTT.

The V call is TRBV23-1, the J call TRBJ2-5; tentatively, D is TRBD2 (5 bases). TRBV23-1 is classed as an ORF, of uncertain function. This CDR3 has 14 amino acids. Trimming cost V 3 bases and J 1 base, with 9 bases left between them. CDR3 loop: CASSQRRVQETQYF. The CDR3, as DNA: TGCGCCAGCAGTCAGAGGCGGGTCCAAGAGACCCAGTACTTC.

The gene calls are TRBV6-5 and TRBJ2-4; D tentatively fits TRBD1 or TRBD2 (5 bases each). The CDR3 runs 13 residues. The germline CDR1 and CDR2 sequences are MNHEY and SVGAGI. V shed 5 bases and J shed 7 bases, with 12 bases lying between them. The CDR3 reads CASSRAGTNIQYF. The DNA of the CDR3 is TGTGCCAGCAGTCGAGCCGGGACGAACATTCAGTACTTC.

The CDR3 nucleotides are TGCGCCAGCACTCCACAGCCTTTCGGAAACACCATATATTTT. Translation gives CASTPQPFGNTIYF. V gene TRBV10-2 combines with J gene TRBJ1-3; D call uncertain. CDR1 and CDR2 (germline): WSHSY, SAAADI. Trimming cost V 7 bases and J 4 bases, with 14 bases left between them. This CDR3 contains 14 residues.

This sequence joins TRBV7-2 and TRBJ2-3, with a tentative D call TRBD1 (5 bases). From germline, CDR1 is SGHTA and CDR2 FQGNSA. V lost 5 bases and J 4 bases, leaving 16 bases between the germline ends. The CDR3 has 15 amino acids. CDR3 DNA sequence: TGTGCCAGCAGCCCTATGGGGCAGTCCGCAGATACGCAGTATTTT. This encodes CASSPMGQSADTQYF.

This sequence joins TRBV6-2 or TRBV6-3 and TRBJ1-1; D remains ambiguous. In germline, CDR1 is MNHEY, CDR2 SVGEGT. The CDR3 runs 14 residues. Deletions cut 8 bases from V and 1 base from J, with 14 bases between. The CDR3 spells CASGRLSPNTEAFF. The CDR3 DNA is TGTGCCAGCGGTCGACTAAGCCCGAACACTGAAGCTTTCTTT.

V usage is TRBV18 and J usage is TRBJ2-3; D not resolved. CDR3 size: 10 residues. In germline, CDR1 is KGHSH, CDR2 LQKENI. Trimming stripped 7 bases from V and 3 bases from J, with 2 bases between. CDR3 coding DNA: TGTGCCAGCTTGACAGATACGCAGTATTTT. Translating gives CASLTDTQYF.

This clonotype came up a few times. This chain joins TRBV29-1 and TRBJ2-7, with a tentative D call TRBD1 (5 bases). CDR1 SQVTM and CDR2 ANQGSEA come from the germline V gene. The V gene lost 6 bases and the J gene lost 4 bases, with 10 bases spanning the gap. The CDR3 has 11 residues. This CDR3 is CSVETEYEQYF. DNA for the CDR3: TGCAGCGTGGAGACAGAATACGAGCAGTACTTC.

This clonotype turned up a few times. The rearrangement uses TRBV10-1 and TRBJ2-7; 8 bases line up with TRBD1. Per the germline V gene, CDR1 is WNHNN and CDR2 is SYGVQD (reference sequence). CDR3 length: 15 amino acids. V gave up 2 bases and J gave up 2 bases; unmatched junction bases: 5. The CDR3 sequence is CASSEMDRATYEQYF. In DNA form, the CDR3 reads TGCGCCAGCAGTGAGATGGACAGGGCGACCTACGAGCAGTACTTC.

The CDR3, as DNA: TGTGCCAGCAGCCCAGATACAGGGGGCGGGTACACCGGGGAGCTGTTTTTT. It translates to CASSPDTGGGYTGELFF. The rearrangement uses TRBV6-6 and TRBJ2-2, with 9 bases matching TRBD1. The CDR3 spans 17 residues. V dropped 6 bases and J dropped 3; count of bases not matched to a gene: 11. CDR1 MNHNY and CDR2 SVGAGI come from the germline V gene (reference sequence).

The chain is built from TRBV7-2 and TRBJ2-1; TRBD1 agrees at 9 bases. Germline V gene lookup returns CDR1 SGHTA and CDR2 FQGNSA. The CDR3 spans 17 residues. Trimming removed 4 bases from V and 3 bases from J; junction bases left unmatched: 10. CDR3 bases: TGTGCCAGCAGCTCAGGACAGGGGAGGGGAAACTACAATGAGCAGTTCTTC. Its protein is CASSSGQGRGNYNEQFF. The entire variable domain, with the rest obtained from reference TRBV7-2 and TRBJ2-1, is as follows: GAGVSQSPSNKVTEKGKDVELRCDPISGHTALYWYRQSLGQGLEFLIYFQGNSAPDKSGLPSDRFSAERTGGSVSTLTIQRTQQEDSAVYLCASSSGQGRGNYNEQFFGPGTRLTVL.

The chain has TRBV6-5 and TRBJ2-2, with D perhaps matching TRBD2 (5 bases). Per the germline V gene, CDR1 is MNHEY and CDR2 is SVGAGI. This CDR3 contains 13 residues. Trimming shortened V by 7 bases and J by 7 bases, and 13 bases separated the two germline ends. CDR3 protein: CASKRTSGGELFF. The CDR3 nucleotides are TGTGCCAGCAAGCGGACCTCCGGCGGGGAGCTGTTTTTT.

In this sample, this clonotype turned up a few times. Germline and junction disagree at one end, which may indicate a read error. The rearrangement links TRBV20-1 to TRBJ2-7; a possible D gene is TRBD1 (6 bases). Germline CDR1 reads DFQATT; CDR2 reads SNEGSKA (reference sequence). The CDR3 has 11 residues. The CDR3 DNA reads TGCAGTGCTAGACTAGGGGGACACGAACACTTC. Translating gives CSARLGGHEHF.

This clonotype is a singleton in its sample. V and J are TRBV4-3 and TRBJ2-1, with 9 nucleotides matching TRBD2. In germline, CDR1 is LGHNA, CDR2 YSLEER. The length of the CDR3 is 17 residues. Trimming removed 0 bases from V and 6 bases from J; junction bases left unmatched: 9. CDR3 sequence: CASSQDLAGTWGNEQFF. The CDR3, as DNA: TGCGCCAGCAGCCAAGATCTAGCGGGAACTTGGGGCAATGAGCAGTTCTTC.

The CDR3 is CASSLRFGLGEKLFF. The CDR3 region has the DNA TGTGCCAGCAGTCTAAGGTTCGGGTTGGGTGAAAAACTGTTTTTT. The chain has TRBV12-3 or TRBV12-4 and TRBJ1-4; D uncertain. V lost 5 bases and J 7 bases, leaving 17 bases between the germline ends. The CDR3 runs to 15 residues.

Only a few counts were recorded for this clonotype. The rearrangement uses TRBV27 and TRBJ1-1; D is possibly TRBD1 (6 bases). This CDR3 has 14 residues. Trimming removed 5 bases from V and 3 bases from J, with 13 bases in between. Per the germline V gene, CDR1 is MNHEY and CDR2 is SMNVEV (reference sequence). This chain's CDR3 is CASSARGGDTEAFF. CDR3 nucleotides: TGTGCCAGCAGTGCCCGAGGGGGGGACACTGAAGCTTTCTTT.

This clonotype was recorded many times. This chain uses TRBV7-9 with TRBJ2-7; D might be TRBD1 (6 bases). The CDR3 spans 14 residues. V lost 3 bases and J lost 1, with 10 bases in between. The germline V gene has CDR1 SEHNR and CDR2 FQNEAQ (reference sequence). The CDR3 loop is CASSLTGPSYEQYF. The CDR3 region has the DNA TGTGCCAGCAGCTTGACAGGACCTTCCTACGAGCAGTACTTC.

V usage is TRBV20-1 and J usage is TRBJ2-7; the D is unclear. Trimming took 3 bases from V and 6 from J, leaving 18 bases between them. The CDR3 loop spans 14 amino acids. From germline, CDR1 is DFQATT and CDR2 SNEGSKA (reference sequence). DNA of the CDR3: TGCAGTGCTAGGACGCGGCCTCTCTGGGGCGAGCAGTACTTC. It specifies CSARTRPLWGEQYF.

The rearrangement uses TRBV7-8 and TRBJ2-3; 7 bases line up with TRBD1. Germline loops: CDR1 SGHVS, CDR2 FQNEAQ. Trimming cost V 2 bases and J 3 bases; bases outside gene matches: 5. CDR3 length: 15 amino acids. The CDR3 DNA sequence: TGTGCCAGCAGCTTACGAGGGGGCGCGACAGATACGCAGTATTTT. This sequence encodes CASSLRGGATDTQYF.